This TCR beta chain derives from a study of blood T cell repertoires in COVID-19. Study details: Sample material is recorded as cDNA or gDNA derived from T cells, B-cell-depleted T cells, or PBMCs.

Original processing notes: The assay estimated nucleated cells by amplifying reference gene primers. Sequencing used immunoSEQ multiplex PCR; TCRdb keeps in-frame clones, though not all of them. V, J and clone size were drawn from that table, and D and trimming were deduced from the DNA. The table includes some 150,000 clones, 82% detected once. This receptor was obtained from a woman of 80 years or more with acute or convalescent COVID-19. The sequenced sample was peripheral blood.

CDR3 amino acids: CASSLTNEKLFF. The CDR3 nucleotides read TGTGCCAGCAGCCTCACTAATGAAAAACTGTTTTTT. The rearrangement links TRBV12-3 or TRBV12-4 to TRBJ1-4; D unclear. Trimming removed 6 bases at V and 2 bases at J, with 4 bases between. The CDR3 sequence is 12 residues long.